This TCR beta chain was identified during a study of blood T cell repertoires in COVID-19. The assay was immunoSEQ multiplex PCR, and TCRdb's table has in-frame clones only and misses some. The profile covers around 150,000 clones, with roughly 79% appearing a single time and about 20% taken by the ten largest. CDR1 MNHEY and CDR2 SMNVEV come from the germline V gene (reference sequence). V was shortened by 1 base and J by 5 bases, with 6 bases between the two germline ends. The CDR3 loop spans 14 amino acids. As to this clone: The sample carries other DNA sequences with the same CDR3.

Input material: peripheral blood. The genes are TRBV27 and TRBJ1-6, with TRBD1 as a possible D gene (6 bases). This TCR was sampled from a woman aged 80 or over with acute or convalescent COVID-19. DNA for the CDR3: TGTGCCAGCAGTTTATACAGGGATAATTCACCCCTCCACTTT. This sequence encodes CASSLYRDNSPLHF.